The 24 T cell receptor beta chains given below trace back to one sample, sequenced in a study of type 1 and type 2 diabetes patients. Genomic DNA was the PCR template. Multiplex PCR with 30 forward and 13 reverse primers amplified the TCR beta CDR3. TCRdb re-called the multiplex PCR reads with MiXCR, one entry per CDR3 protein. The top ten hold around 13% of the sample, which has 280,000 or so distinct CDR3 sequences, roughly 48% seen once. Sequencing used peripheral blood mononuclear cells (PBMCs). Receptors were obtained from a man between 18 and 29 years old with type 2 diabetes.

The chain joins TRBV15 to TRBJ2-1; maybe TRBD1 (6 bases). The CDR3 is 15 amino acids. The germline V gene has CDR1 LNHNV and CDR2 YYDKDF (reference sequence). The V end was cut by 3 bases, the J end by 1 base, with 10 bases between. Here the CDR3 reads CATSRRTASYNEQFF. The DNA of the CDR3 is TGTGCCACCAGCAGGCGGACAGCATCCTACAATGAGCAGTTCTTC. Drawing the rest from reference TRBV15 and TRBJ2-1, the complete variable domain is DAMVIQNPRYQVTQFGKPVTLSCSQTLNHNVMYWYQQKSSQAPKLLFHYYDKDFNNEADTPDNFQSRRPNTSFCFLDIRSPGLGDTAMYLCATSRRTASYNEQFFGPGTRLTVL.

The chain uses TRBV25-1 and TRBJ2-6, with 8 bases identical to TRBD2. The CDR3 covers 18 residues. Per the germline V gene, CDR1 is MGHDK and CDR2 is SYGVNS. The V gene end was trimmed by 4 bases and the J gene end by 2 bases; junction bases not matched to a gene: 10. CDR3 residues: CASSAFSGTLTGANVLTF. DNA of the CDR3: TGTGCCAGCAGTGCGTTTAGCGGGACCCTTACTGGGGCCAACGTCCTGACTTTC. The full variable domain, completed using reference TRBV25-1 and TRBJ2-6, is EADIYQTPRYLVIGTGKKITLECSQTMGHDKMYWYQQDPGMELHLIHYSYGVNSTEKGDLSSESTVSRIRTEHFPLTLESARPSHTSQYLCASSAFSGTLTGANVLTFGAGSRLTVL.

This clonotype occurred a few times. The chain joins TRBV27 to TRBJ1-1; D unclear. The CDR3 has 15 residues. Trimming took off 0 bases at V and 1 base at J, with 9 bases between the two ends. The germline V gene encodes CDR1 MNHEY and CDR2 SMNVEV (reference sequence). CDR3 residues: CASSLSGIGNTEAFF. CDR3 sequence (DNA): TGTGCCAGCAGTTTATCCGGAATAGGGAACACTGAAGCTTTCTTT.

This clonotype was counted only a few times. The J gene is TRBJ2-5, the V gene TRBV5-1; perhaps TRBD2 as D (5 bases). Germline CDR1 is SGHRS and CDR2 is YFSETQ. The V end was cut by 1 base, the J end by 1 base, with 8 bases between. The CDR3 is 14 amino acids. CDR3 DNA: TGCGCCAGCAGCTTGTACGGGATCCAAGAGACCCAGTACTTC. Translating gives CASSLYGIQETQYF.

J is TRBJ1-3 and V is TRBV2; D call uncertain. Germline V gives CDR1 SNHLY, CDR2 FYNNEI. The CDR3 extends over 16 amino acids. Trimming pared 6 bases from V and 0 bases from J, leaving 15 bases between. This CDR3 reads CASSAGPISSGNTIYF. CDR3 nucleotides: TGTGCCAGCAGCGCCGGGCCTATAAGCTCTGGAAACACCATATATTTT.

The rearrangement joins TRBV20-1 to TRBJ2-3, with 9 bases aligning to TRBD2. CDR1 is DFQATT, CDR2 SNEGSKA, per germline (reference sequence). The CDR3 has 15 residues. The ends lost 1 base at V and 2 bases at J; junction bases unmatched: 4. CDR3: CSARVPSGNTDTQYF. CDR3 sequence (DNA): TGCAGTGCTAGAGTCCCTAGCGGGAACACAGATACGCAGTATTTT.

This clonotype occurred a few times. The CDR3 loop is CASSTIAGGGYEQYF. CDR3 nucleotides: TGCGCCAGCAGTACAATAGCGGGAGGAGGCTACGAGCAGTACTTC. The genes are TRBV5-1 and TRBJ2-7, with 10 nucleotides matching TRBD2. The germline CDR1 and CDR2 sequences are SGHRS and YFSETQ. The CDR3 has 15 residues. Trimming took 5 bases from V and 3 from J; bases not matched to a gene: 8.

This chain connects TRBV7-6 to TRBJ1-1, with a possible D match to TRBD1 (6 bases). The germline gives CDR1 SGHVS, CDR2 FNYEAQ. V was trimmed by 5 bases and J by 5 bases, leaving 12 bases between them. This CDR3 is built from 13 residues. CDR3 sequence: CASSTLQGTEAFF. The CDR3 nucleotides read TGTGCCAGCAGCACACTACAGGGTACTGAAGCTTTCTTT.

This clonotype appeared a few times. This sequence joins TRBV7-2 and TRBJ2-3, with a weak D call TRBD2 (6 bases). Trimming took 2 bases from V and 2 from J, leaving 14 bases between them. CDR1 and CDR2 (germline): SGHTA, FQGNSA. The CDR3 contains 16 residues. CDR3 loop: CASSLRGAAVTDTQYF. The DNA of the CDR3 is TGTGCCAGCAGCTTACGCGGGGCTGCGGTCACAGATACGCAGTATTTT.

This chain joins TRBV5-1 and TRBJ2-3, with 13 bases matching TRBD2. This CDR3 region has 17 residues. The V gene end was trimmed by 3 bases and the J gene end by 4 bases; junction bases not matched to a gene: 8. CDR1 is SGHRS and CDR2 is YFSETQ in the germline V gene. CDR3 coding DNA: TGCGCCAGCAGCTGGTGGACTAGCGGGAGCTCGGCAGATACGCAGTATTTT. This sequence encodes CASSWWTSGSSADTQYF. The whole variable domain, filled in from reference TRBV5-1 and TRBJ2-3, reads KAGVTQTPRYLIKTRGQQVTLSCSPISGHRSVSWYQQTPGQGLQFLFEYFSETQRNKGNFPGRFSGRQFSNSRSEMNVSTLELGDSALYLCASSWWTSGSSADTQYFGPGTRLTVL.

V and J are TRBV6-5 and TRBJ2-1; possibly TRBD1 for D (5 bases). CDR3 length: 16 residues. Trimming pared 5 bases from V and 2 bases from J, leaving 16 bases between. Germline values: CDR1 MNHEY, CDR2 SVGAGI. CDR3 amino acids: CASSPSRPDTYNEQFF. The CDR3 region has the DNA TGTGCCAGCAGTCCCTCGCGGCCGGACACCTACAATGAGCAGTTCTTC.

The DNA for the CDR3 is TGTGCCAGCAGTGAATATCTGGAAAACAATGAGCAGTTCTTC. Translation gives CASSEYLENNEQFF. This chain connects TRBV25-1 to TRBJ2-1, with D uncertain. Germline V gene lookup returns CDR1 MGHDK and CDR2 SYGVNS. This CDR3 contains 14 residues. V was clipped by 0 bases and J by 5 bases, with 8 bases between them.

A few counts support this clonotype. The CDR3 protein is CSARGSQNTGELFF. The CDR3, as DNA: TGCAGTGCTAGAGGGTCGCAGAACACCGGGGAGCTGTTTTTT. The chain uses TRBV20-1 and TRBJ2-2, with unresolved D. The V gene lost 1 base and the J gene lost 1 base, with 7 bases spanning the gap. This CDR3 comprises 14 residues. Germline lookup yields CDR1 DFQATT and CDR2 SNEGSKA (reference sequence).

In this sample, this clonotype turned up many times. The J gene is TRBJ2-1, the V gene TRBV2; D uncertain. CDR1 SNHLY and CDR2 FYNNEI come from the germline V gene. Trimming removed 1 base at V and 1 base at J, with 2 bases between. The CDR3 is made up of 13 amino acids. The CDR3 sequence: CASSEGSYNEQFF. CDR3 in DNA: TGTGCCAGCAGTGAAGGGTCCTACAATGAGCAGTTCTTC. Full variable domain (missing parts from reference TRBV2 and TRBJ2-1): EPEVTQTPSHQVTQMGQEVILRCVPISNHLYFYWYRQILGQKVEFLVSFYNNEISEKSEIFDDQFSVERPDGSNFTLKIRSTKLEDSAMYFCASSEGSYNEQFFGPGTRLTVL.

This clonotype was recorded a few times. The gene calls are TRBV4-3 and TRBJ1-6, with D uncertain. The CDR3 runs to 12 residues. V dropped 3 bases and J dropped 9 bases, with 6 bases sitting between them. The V gene's germline CDR1 is LGHNA and CDR2 YSLEER. Written as DNA, the CDR3 is TGCGCCAGCAGCCATGGTGGTTCACCCCTCCACTTT. Translating gives CASSHGGSPLHF.

The chain carries TRBV30 and TRBJ2-1; 8 bases agree with TRBD1. The CDR3 spans 14 residues. Looked up from germline, CDR1 is GTSNPN and CDR2 is SVGIG (reference sequence). J was trimmed by 10 bases and V by 0 bases; bases with no gene match: 8. The CDR3 region is CAWSVETGVREQFF. The DNA for the CDR3 is TGTGCCTGGAGTGTAGAGACAGGGGTAAGGGAGCAGTTCTTC.

The sample holds a few counts of this clonotype. The chain carries TRBV12-3 or TRBV12-4 and TRBJ2-3; D possibly uses TRBD1 or TRBD2 (6 bases each). CDR3 length: 17 residues. Trimming took off 3 bases at V and 2 bases at J, with 18 bases between the two ends. The CDR3 spells CASSLGGRGPDTDTQYF. Written as DNA, the CDR3 is TGTGCCAGCAGTTTGGGGGGACGGGGGCCAGACACAGATACGCAGTATTTT.

This clonotype was counted only a few times. The chain couples TRBV3-1 to TRBJ1-6; D perhaps matches TRBD1 (5 bases). From germline, CDR1 is LGHDT and CDR2 YNNKEL (reference sequence). Trimming cost V 2 bases and J 9 bases, with 20 bases left between them. This CDR3 region has 17 residues. DNA of the CDR3: TGTGCCAGCAGCCAATTGCCGGGGGGTCGGGGTGGTTCACCCCTCCACTTT. It translates to CASSQLPGGRGGSPLHF.

A few counts support this clonotype. The V call is TRBV9, the J call TRBJ2-7; D remains ambiguous. Germline assignment: CDR1 SGDLS and CDR2 YYNGEE. CDR3 length: 15 amino acids. Between the trimmed V and J ends, which lost 0 bases and 0 bases, there was a span of 10 bases. Here the CDR3 DNA reads TGTGCCAGCAGCGTAGATCTCTCCAGCTCCTACGAGCAGTACTTC. Its translation is CASSVDLSSSYEQYF.

The chain is built from TRBV29-1 and TRBJ2-1; 7 nucleotides align to TRBD1. The V and J ends lost 7 bases and 3 bases, in that order; junction bases with no gene match: 0. This CDR3 spans 11 amino acids. Per the germline V gene, CDR1 is SQVTM and CDR2 is ANQGSEA. This CDR3 is CSGDSYNEQFF. CDR3 nucleotide sequence: TGCAGCGGGGACAGCTACAATGAGCAGTTCTTC.

The gene calls are TRBV20-1 and TRBJ1-1; no definite D call. Trimming shortened V by 3 bases and J by 1 base, and 15 bases separated the two germline ends. The CDR3 runs to 15 residues. Germline assignment: CDR1 DFQATT and CDR2 SNEGSKA (reference sequence). In nucleotides, the CDR3 is TGCAGTGCTAGGGTCCGGGGTCGAACGAACACTGAAGCTTTCTTT. Its protein product is CSARVRGRTNTEAFF.

This chain links TRBV27 with TRBJ1-2; tentatively, D is TRBD1 (6 bases). The CDR3 is made up of 14 amino acids. Looked up from germline, CDR1 is MNHEY and CDR2 is SMNVEV (reference sequence). The V end lost 5 bases, the J end lost 5 bases, and 15 bases lay between the germline ends. The CDR3 reads CASSERGARYGYTF. The CDR3 nucleotides read TGTGCCAGCAGTGAAAGGGGGGCTCGTTATGGCTACACCTTC.

In this sample, this clonotype turned up many times. The V gene is TRBV2, the J gene TRBJ2-1; 10 bases are shared with TRBD2. V dropped 2 bases and J dropped 6; count of bases not matched to a gene: 1. This CDR3 is 14 amino acids long. Germline CDR1 and CDR2: SNHLY and FYNNEI. The CDR3 DNA is TGTGCCAGCAGTGAAACTAGCGGGATCAATGAGCAGTTCTTC. The encoded protein is CASSETSGINEQFF.

This sequence joins TRBV27 and TRBJ1-2; weak D call: TRBD1 (5 bases). Looked up from germline, CDR1 is MNHEY and CDR2 is SMNVEV (reference sequence). The CDR3 is made up of 14 amino acids. V dropped 3 bases and J dropped 7 bases, with 15 bases sitting between them. As DNA, the CDR3 is TGTGCCAGCAGTTTTGAAGGGGCGAGAACTGGCTACACCTTC. It encodes CASSFEGARTGYTF.